This T cell receptor (beta chain) came from a study of OX40 agonist ivuxolimab in advanced cancers. As for the study more broadly: Ivuxolimab, which targeted the costimulatory receptor OX40 (CD134), was an agonistic, fully human IgG2 monoclonal antibody. Intravenous ivuxolimab was administered to patients every 2 weeks at six dose levels: 0.01, 0.1, 0.3, 1.5, 3 and 10 mg/kg. Of the 52 patients in dose escalation, 19 had hepatocellular carcinoma, about 15 had melanoma, 9 had renal cell carcinoma and 9 had head and neck cancer. In the dose-escalation cohort, over 65% of patients were male, and the mean age was approximately 64 years, with a range of roughly 20 to 79. Prior anti-PD-1, anti-PD-L1 or anti-CTLA-4 therapy was permitted, and checkpoint inhibitors had been received by around 40% of dose-escalation patients. Partial responses occurred in three dose-escalation patients, of whom one had hepatocellular carcinoma and two had cutaneous melanoma. The point of sequencing TCRbeta in the periphery was to test whether ivuxolimab changed TCR sequence diversity and drove clonal T-cell expansion. The paper reports the monotherapy dose-escalation portion (N of about 51 patients) of the phase I ivuxolimab trial. Results the study describes overall, beyond this receptor: Low levels of normalized T-cell clonal expansion were also shown by some nonresponding patients. Clonal expansion of both CD4+ and CD8+ blood T cells was observed from baseline to week 6 at doses 0.1 to 3.0 mg/kg. Antigen specificity was not determined for the clonally expanded peripheral T cells. Partial responders in the 0.1-3.0 mg/kg groups had among the lowest normalized peripheral clonal expansion, especially among CD8+ T cells. After ivuxolimab, CD8+ T cells had more expanded clones than CD4+ T cells on average.

CDR3 length: 15 amino acids, cysteine to phenylalanine. Solely the CDR3 DNA is kept, with 45 bases framed from the first base. The germline V gene (reference sequence) sets CDR1 to LNHDA and CDR2 to SQIVND. V loses 6 bases at its end and J loses 0 bases; junction bases beyond the gene matches: 4. About this clone: The clone's antigen remains unknown. Base qualities are missing; no much larger clone stands one base away.

Genomic DNA was isolated from the sorted cells so that the TCRbeta CDR3 region could be sequenced. The immunoSEQ Assay was used to sequence the TCRbeta CDR3 regions. TCRdb re-hosts the immuneACCESS table, in-frame sequences only. Its copies lack some clones; in the studies checked, an unresolved V gene accounts for under half of them, and the cause for the rest is not known. Across this sample there are around 10,000 clones, with approximately 71% seen only once. The ten largest clonotypes hold 20% to 30% of the sample. The trial excluded patients who had a history of autoimmune disease or who were on systemic immunosuppression. In every dose cohort, peripheral blood was drawn for TCR sequencing at baseline, cycle 4 day 1, and cycle 7 day 1. Samples were obtained from an open-label, multicenter, first-in-human phase I dose-escalation trial of ivuxolimab. Adults with locally advanced or metastatic melanoma, renal cell carcinoma, hepatocellular carcinoma or head and neck squamous cell carcinoma were enrolled in the trial. CD4+ and CD8+ T cells were sorted separately from peripheral blood before TCR sequencing.

This sample comprised CD4+ or CD8+ T cells sorted from blood, obtained in a trial of the OX40 agonist ivuxolimab. The sequence was obtained from an adult with an advanced solid tumor such as melanoma, head and neck, liver or kidney cancer. This chain is built from TRBV19 and TRBJ2-1; 8 bases in the junction line up with TRBD2. CDR3 loop: CASSRGGSSYNEQFF. Read as DNA, the sequence is TGTGCCAGTAGCCGGGGGGGGAGCTCCTACAATGAGCAGTTCTTC.